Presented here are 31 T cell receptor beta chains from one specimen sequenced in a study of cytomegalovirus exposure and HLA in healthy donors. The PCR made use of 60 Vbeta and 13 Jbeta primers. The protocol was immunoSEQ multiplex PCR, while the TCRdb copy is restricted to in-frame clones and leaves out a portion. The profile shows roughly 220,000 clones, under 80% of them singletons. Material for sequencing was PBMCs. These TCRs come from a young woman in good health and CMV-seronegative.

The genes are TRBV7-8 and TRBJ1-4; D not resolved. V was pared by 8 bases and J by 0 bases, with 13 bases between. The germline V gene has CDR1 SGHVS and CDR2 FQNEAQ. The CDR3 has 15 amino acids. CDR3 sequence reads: CASVSEGATNEKLFF. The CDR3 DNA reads TGTGCCAGCGTCTCGGAGGGAGCAACTAATGAAAAACTGTTTTTT.

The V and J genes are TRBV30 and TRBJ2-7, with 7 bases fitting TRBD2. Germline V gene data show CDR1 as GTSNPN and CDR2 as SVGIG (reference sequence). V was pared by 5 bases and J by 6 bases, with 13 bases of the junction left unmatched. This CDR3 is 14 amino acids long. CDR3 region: CAWGRWTREGEQYF. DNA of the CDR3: TGTGCCTGGGGTCGCTGGACCAGGGAGGGCGAGCAGTACTTC.

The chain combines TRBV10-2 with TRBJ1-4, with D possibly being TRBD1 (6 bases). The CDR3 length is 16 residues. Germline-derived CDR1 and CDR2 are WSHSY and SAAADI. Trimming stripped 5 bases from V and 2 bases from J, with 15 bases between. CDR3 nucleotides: TGCGCCAGCAGTTCCAGGGACACACGGACTAATGAAAAACTGTTTTTT. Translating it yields CASSSRDTRTNEKLFF.

The CDR3 region has the DNA TGTGCCAGCAGCCCCGGGACAGCTAATCAGCCCCAGCATTTT. Protein sequence: CASSPGTANQPQHF. The chain is built from TRBV5-6 and TRBJ1-5; 7 nucleotides line up with TRBD1. The V gene end was trimmed by 4 bases and the J gene end by 4 bases; junction bases not matched to a gene: 5. The CDR3 covers 14 residues. Looked up from germline, CDR1 is SGHDT and CDR2 is YYEEEE.

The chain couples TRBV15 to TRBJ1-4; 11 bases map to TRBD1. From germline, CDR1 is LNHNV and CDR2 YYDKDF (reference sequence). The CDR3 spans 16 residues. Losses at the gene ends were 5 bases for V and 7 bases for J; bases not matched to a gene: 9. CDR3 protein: CATSQGQGVIGEKLFF. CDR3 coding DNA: TGTGCCACCAGCCAGGGACAGGGGGTAATTGGTGAAAAACTGTTTTTT.

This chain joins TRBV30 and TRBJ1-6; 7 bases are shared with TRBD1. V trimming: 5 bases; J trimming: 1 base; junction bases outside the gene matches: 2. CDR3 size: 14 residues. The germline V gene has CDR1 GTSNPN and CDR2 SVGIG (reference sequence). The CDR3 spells CAWLQGSYNSPLHF. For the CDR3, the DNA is TGTGCCTGGTTACAGGGGTCCTATAATTCACCCCTCCACTTT.

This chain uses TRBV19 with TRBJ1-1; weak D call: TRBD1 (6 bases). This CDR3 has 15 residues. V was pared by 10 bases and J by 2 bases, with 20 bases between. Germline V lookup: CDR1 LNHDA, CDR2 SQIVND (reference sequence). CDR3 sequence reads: CATFPGGGANTEAFF. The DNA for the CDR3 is TGTGCCACATTCCCAGGAGGGGGGGCTAACACTGAAGCTTTCTTT.

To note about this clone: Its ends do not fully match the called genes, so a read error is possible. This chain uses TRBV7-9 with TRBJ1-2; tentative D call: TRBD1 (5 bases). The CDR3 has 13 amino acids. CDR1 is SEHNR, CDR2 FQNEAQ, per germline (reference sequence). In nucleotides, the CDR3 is TGTACCAGCAGCTTCTCTCAGGGTCGCGGCTACACCTTC. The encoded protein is CTSSFSQGRGYTF.

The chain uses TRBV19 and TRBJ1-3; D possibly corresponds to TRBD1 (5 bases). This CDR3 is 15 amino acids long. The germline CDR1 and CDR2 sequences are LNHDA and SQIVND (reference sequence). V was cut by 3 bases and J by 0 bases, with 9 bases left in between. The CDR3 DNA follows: TGTGCCAGTAGTATGATGCAGGGCTCTGGAAACACCATATATTTT. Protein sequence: CASSMMQGSGNTIYF.

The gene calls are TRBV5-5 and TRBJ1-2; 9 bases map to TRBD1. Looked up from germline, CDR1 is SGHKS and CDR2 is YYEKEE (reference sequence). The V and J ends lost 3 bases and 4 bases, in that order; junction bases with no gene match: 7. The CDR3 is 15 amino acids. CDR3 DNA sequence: TGTGCCAGCAGCTCGGGACAGGGACTCAGCTATGGCTACACCTTC. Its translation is CASSSGQGLSYGYTF.

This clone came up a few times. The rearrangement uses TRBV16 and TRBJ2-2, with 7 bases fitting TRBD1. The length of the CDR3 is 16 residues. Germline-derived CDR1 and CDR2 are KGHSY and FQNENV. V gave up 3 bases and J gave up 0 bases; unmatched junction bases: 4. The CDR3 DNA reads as TGTGCCAGCAGCCATTTGGGGACAGCGAACACCGGGGAGCTGTTTTTT. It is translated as CASSHLGTANTGELFF. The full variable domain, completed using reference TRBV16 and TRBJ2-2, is GEEVAQTPKHLVRGEGQKAKLYCAPIKGHSYVFWYQQVLKNEFKFLISFQNENVFDETGMPKERFSAKCLPNSPCSLEIQATKLEDSAVYFCASSHLGTANTGELFFGEGSRLTVL.

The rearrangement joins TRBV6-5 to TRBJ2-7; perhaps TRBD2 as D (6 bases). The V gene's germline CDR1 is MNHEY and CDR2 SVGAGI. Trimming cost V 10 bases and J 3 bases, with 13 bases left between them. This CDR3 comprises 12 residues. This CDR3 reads CATGGRHYEQYF. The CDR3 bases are TGTGCCACCGGAGGGCGGCACTACGAGCAGTACTTC.

In DNA form, the CDR3 reads TGTGCCAGCAGTGAACGCCCGGGATTAAGGGCCTACGAGCAGTACTTC. This encodes CASSERPGLRAYEQYF. V and J are TRBV2 and TRBJ2-7; the D gene is possibly TRBD2 (5 bases). Germline assignment: CDR1 SNHLY and CDR2 FYNNEI. V was trimmed by 2 bases and J by 2 bases, leaving 16 bases between them. The CDR3 has 16 residues.

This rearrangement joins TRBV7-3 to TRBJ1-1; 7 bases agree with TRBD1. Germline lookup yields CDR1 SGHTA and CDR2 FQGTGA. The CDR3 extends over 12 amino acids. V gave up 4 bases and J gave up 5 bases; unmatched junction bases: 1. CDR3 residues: CASSSGGTEAFF. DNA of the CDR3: TGTGCCAGCAGCTCAGGGGGTACTGAAGCTTTCTTT.

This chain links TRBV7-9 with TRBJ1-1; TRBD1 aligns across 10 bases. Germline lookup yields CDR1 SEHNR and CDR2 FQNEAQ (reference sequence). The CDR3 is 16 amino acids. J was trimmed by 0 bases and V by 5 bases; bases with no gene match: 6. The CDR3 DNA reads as TGTGCCAGCAGCCCCGGACAGGGGGAGGTGAACACTGAAGCTTTCTTT. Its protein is CASSPGQGEVNTEAFF.

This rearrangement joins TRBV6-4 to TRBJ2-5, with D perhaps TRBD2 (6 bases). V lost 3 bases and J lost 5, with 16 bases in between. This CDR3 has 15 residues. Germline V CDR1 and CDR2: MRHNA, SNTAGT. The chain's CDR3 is CASSEYRGSRETQYF. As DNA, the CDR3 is TGTGCCAGCAGTGAATATCGGGGGAGCCGGGAGACCCAGTACTTC.

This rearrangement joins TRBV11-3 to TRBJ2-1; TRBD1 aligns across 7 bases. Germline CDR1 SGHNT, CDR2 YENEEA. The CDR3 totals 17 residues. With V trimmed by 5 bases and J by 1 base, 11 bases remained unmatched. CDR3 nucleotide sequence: TGTGCCAGCAGCCCCCGCCCCGTACAGGGGTCCTACAATGAGCAGTTCTTC. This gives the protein CASSPRPVQGSYNEQFF. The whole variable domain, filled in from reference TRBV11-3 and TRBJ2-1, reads EAGVVQSPRYKIIEKKQPVAFWCNPISGHNTLYWYLQNLGQGPELLIRYENEEAVDDSQLPKDRFSAERLKGVDSTLKIQPAELGDSAVYLCASSPRPVQGSYNEQFFGPGTRLTVL.

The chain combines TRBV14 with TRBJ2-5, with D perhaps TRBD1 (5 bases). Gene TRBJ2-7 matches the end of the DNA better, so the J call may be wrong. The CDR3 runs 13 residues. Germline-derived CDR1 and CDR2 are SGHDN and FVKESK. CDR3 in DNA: TGTGCCAGCAGCCAAGACAGACAGAGCGAGCAGTACTTC. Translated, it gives CASSQDRQSEQYF.

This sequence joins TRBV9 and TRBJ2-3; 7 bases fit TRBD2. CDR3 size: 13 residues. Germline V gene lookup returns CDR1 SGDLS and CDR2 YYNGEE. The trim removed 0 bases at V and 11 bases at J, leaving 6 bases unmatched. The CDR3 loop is CASSVGMGLQQYF. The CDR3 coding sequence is TGTGCCAGCAGCGTAGGGATGGGACTACAGCAGTATTTT.

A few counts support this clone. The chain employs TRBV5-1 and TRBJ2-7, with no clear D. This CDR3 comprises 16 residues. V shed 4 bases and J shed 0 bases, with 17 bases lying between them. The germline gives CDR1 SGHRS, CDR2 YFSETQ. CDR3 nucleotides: TGCGCCAGCAGCCCCACGGTTTTTTCGAGCTCCTACGAGCAGTACTTC. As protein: CASSPTVFSSSYEQYF.

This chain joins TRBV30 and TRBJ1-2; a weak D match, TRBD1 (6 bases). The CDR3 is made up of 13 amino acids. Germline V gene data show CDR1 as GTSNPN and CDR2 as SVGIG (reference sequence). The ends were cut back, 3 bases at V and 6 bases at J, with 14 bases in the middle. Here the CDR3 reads CAWRATGRDGYTF. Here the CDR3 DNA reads TGTGCCTGGAGAGCCACAGGGCGGGATGGCTACACCTTC.

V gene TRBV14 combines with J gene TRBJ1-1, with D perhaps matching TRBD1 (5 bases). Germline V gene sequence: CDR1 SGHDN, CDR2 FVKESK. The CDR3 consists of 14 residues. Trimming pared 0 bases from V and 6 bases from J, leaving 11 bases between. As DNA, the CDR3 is TGTGCCAGCAGCCAAGATCTAACGGGGGCTGAAGCTTTCTTT. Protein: CASSQDLTGAEAFF.

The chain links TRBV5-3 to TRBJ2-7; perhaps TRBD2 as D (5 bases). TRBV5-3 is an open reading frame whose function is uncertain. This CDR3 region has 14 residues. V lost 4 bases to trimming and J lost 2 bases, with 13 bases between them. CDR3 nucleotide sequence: TGTGCCAGAAGCGAGTGTGGACTCACCTACGAGCAGTACTTC. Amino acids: CARSECGLTYEQYF.

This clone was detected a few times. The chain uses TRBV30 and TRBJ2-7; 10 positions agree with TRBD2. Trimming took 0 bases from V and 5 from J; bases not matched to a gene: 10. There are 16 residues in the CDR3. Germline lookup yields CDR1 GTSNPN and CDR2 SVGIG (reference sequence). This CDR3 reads CAWSVLSASGGNEQYF. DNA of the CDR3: TGTGCCTGGAGTGTACTCTCCGCTAGCGGGGGAAACGAGCAGTACTTC. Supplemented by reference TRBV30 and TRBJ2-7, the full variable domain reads SQTIHQWPATLVQPVGSPLSLECTVEGTSNPNLYWYRQAAGRGLQLLFYSVGIGQISSEVPQNLSASRPQDRQFILSSKKLLLSDSGFYLCAWSVLSASGGNEQYFGPGTRLTVT.

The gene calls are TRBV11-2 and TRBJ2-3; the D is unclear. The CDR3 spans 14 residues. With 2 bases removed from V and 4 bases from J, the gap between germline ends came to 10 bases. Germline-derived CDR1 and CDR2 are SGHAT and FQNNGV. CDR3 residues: CASSLNLFSDTQYF. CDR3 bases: TGTGCCAGCAGCTTAAATCTTTTTTCAGATACGCAGTATTTT.

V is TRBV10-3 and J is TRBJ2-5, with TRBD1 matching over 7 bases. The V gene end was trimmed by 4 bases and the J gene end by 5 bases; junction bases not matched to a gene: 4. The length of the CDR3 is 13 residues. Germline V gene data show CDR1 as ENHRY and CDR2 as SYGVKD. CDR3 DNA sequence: TGTGCCATCAGTGGAGGGGGCCGCGAGACCCAGTACTTC. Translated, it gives CAISGGGRETQYF.

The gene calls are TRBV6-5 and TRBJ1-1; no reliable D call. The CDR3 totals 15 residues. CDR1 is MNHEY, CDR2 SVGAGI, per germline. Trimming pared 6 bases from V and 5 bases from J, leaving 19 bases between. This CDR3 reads CASRPTGGPVTEAFF. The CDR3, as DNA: TGTGCCAGCAGACCTACGGGAGGCCCGGTTACTGAAGCTTTCTTT.

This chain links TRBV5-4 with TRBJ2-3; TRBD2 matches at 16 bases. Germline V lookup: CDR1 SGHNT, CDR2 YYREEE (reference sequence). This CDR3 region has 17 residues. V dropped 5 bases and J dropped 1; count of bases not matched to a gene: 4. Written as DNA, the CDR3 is TGTGCCAGCAGTCCGGGACTAGCGGGGGGGGGCACAGATACGCAGTATTTT. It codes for CASSPGLAGGGTDTQYF.

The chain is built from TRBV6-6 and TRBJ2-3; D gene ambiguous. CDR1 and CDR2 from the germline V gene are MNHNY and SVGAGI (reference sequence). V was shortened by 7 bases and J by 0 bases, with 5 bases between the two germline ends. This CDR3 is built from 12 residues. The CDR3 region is CASTRSTDTQYF. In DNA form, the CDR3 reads TGTGCCAGCACCCGGAGCACAGATACGCAGTATTTT.

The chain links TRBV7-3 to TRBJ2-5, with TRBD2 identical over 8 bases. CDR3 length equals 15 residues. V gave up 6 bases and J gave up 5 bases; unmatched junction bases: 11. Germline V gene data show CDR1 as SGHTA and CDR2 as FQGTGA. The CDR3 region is CASSPRSGRSETQYF. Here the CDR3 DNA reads TGTGCCAGCAGTCCGAGGAGCGGGAGATCTGAGACCCAGTACTTC.

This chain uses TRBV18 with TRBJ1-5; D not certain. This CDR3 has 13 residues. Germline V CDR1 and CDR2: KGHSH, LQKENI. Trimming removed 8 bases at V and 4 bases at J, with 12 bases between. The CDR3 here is CASTPLLNQPQHF. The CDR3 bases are TGTGCCAGCACCCCCCTATTAAATCAGCCCCAGCATTTT.